The 20 T cell receptor beta chains presented below share a single source sample, sequenced in a study of post-analysis software for immune sequencing data. Overall study results and limits: Included in a set of about five TRBV segments more frequent in patients than controls were TRBV5-6, TRBV5-1 and TRBV20-1.

Their antigens remain unidentified. The TCR beta cDNA libraries carried unique molecular identifiers. From the PCR reads, TCRdb called clonotypes with MiXCR, one entry per CDR3 protein. The sample includes 700,000 to 800,000 distinct CDR3 sequences, about 32% of them seen just once. Sample: blood. These receptors came from a girl between 10 and 17 years old with multiple sclerosis.

This clonotype has more than one count but fewer than ten. The genes are TRBV28 and TRBJ1-4, with D possibly TRBD1 on 5 matching bases. CDR1 MDHEN and CDR2 SYDVKM come from the germline V gene. V dropped 3 bases and J dropped 12 bases, with 11 bases sitting between them. This CDR3 has 12 residues. CDR3 protein: CASSFGGSQLFF. CDR3 bases: TGTGCCAGCAGTTTTGGGGGGTCTCAACTGTTTTTT.

This chain uses TRBV20-1 with TRBJ2-1; D unresolved. V was trimmed by 3 bases and J by 4 bases, leaving 13 bases between them. CDR1 is DFQATT and CDR2 is SNEGSKA in the germline V gene (reference sequence). There are 14 residues in the CDR3. CDR3 residues: CSARMPPQYNEQFF. The CDR3 region has the DNA TGCAGTGCTAGGATGCCACCCCAGTACAATGAGCAGTTCTTC.

This clonotype was observed a few times. The chain links TRBV11-2 to TRBJ1-6; no definite D call. The germline CDR1 and CDR2 sequences are SGHAT and FQNNGV. The CDR3 has 13 residues. Trimming took 5 bases from V and 8 from J, leaving 10 bases between them. As DNA, the CDR3 is TGTGCCAGCAGCCAGTGGGGTGATTCACCCCTCCACTTT. Translated, it gives CASSQWGDSPLHF.

The chain recombines TRBV7-8 with TRBJ1-6; D may be TRBD1 (5 bases). CDR3 size: 19 residues. Trimming left V 4 bases short and J 1 base short, with 20 bases between. The germline V gene has CDR1 SGHVS and CDR2 FQNEAQ. The CDR3 here is CASSYPTWDASSYNSPLHF. The CDR3 DNA sequence: TGTGCCAGCAGCTACCCGACGTGGGACGCTAGTTCCTATAATTCACCCCTCCACTTT.

CDR3 residues: CASSPSRHGTYGYTF. In DNA form, the CDR3 reads TGCGCCAGCAGCCCCTCGAGGCACGGCACCTATGGCTACACCTTC. The chain couples TRBV4-3 to TRBJ1-2, with D uncertain. CDR1 is LGHNA and CDR2 is YSLEER in the germline V gene. Trimming took off 4 bases at V and 4 bases at J, with 16 bases between the two ends. The CDR3 loop spans 15 amino acids.

The sample holds a few counts of this clonotype. CDR3 sequence (DNA): TGTGCCAGCAGCGTAGATGTGGCGGGAGGACCGGTAGATACGCAGTATTTT. This codes for CASSVDVAGGPVDTQYF. The chain has TRBV9 and TRBJ2-3; TRBD2 aligns across 8 bases. CDR1 is SGDLS and CDR2 is YYNGEE in the germline V gene. The ends lost 0 bases at V and 5 bases at J; junction bases unmatched: 11. There are 17 residues in the CDR3.

This clonotype was detected ten times or more. The chain recombines TRBV7-2 with TRBJ2-7, with TRBD1 matching over 11 bases. This CDR3 comprises 15 residues. Germline V CDR1 and CDR2: SGHTA, FQGNSA. With 5 bases clipped from V and 4 bases from J, the junction kept 7 bases outside the gene matches. In DNA, the CDR3 is TGTGCCAGCAGCACCGGGACAGGGGGGATTTACGAGCAGTACTTC. Its translation is CASSTGTGGIYEQYF.

This clonotype has only a few counts. This chain uses TRBV7-9 with TRBJ1-2, with 7 bases that match TRBD1. Unmatched junction bases numbered 12, after V lost 1 base and J lost 7 bases. This CDR3 comprises 16 residues. Germline V gene data show CDR1 as SEHNR and CDR2 as FQNEAQ (reference sequence). CDR3 in amino acids: CASSLVAGEGAFGYTF. The CDR3, as DNA: TGTGCCAGCAGCTTAGTCGCTGGGGAGGGGGCCTTTGGCTACACCTTC.

This clonotype came up a few times. CDR3 residues: CATSDAPGPTGGYTF. The DNA for the CDR3 is TGTGCCACCAGTGATGCCCCGGGCCCCACTGGGGGCTACACCTTC. V and J are TRBV24-1 and TRBJ1-2; D unclear. V lost 3 bases, J lost 8 bases, and 18 bases lay in between. In germline, CDR1 is KGHDR, CDR2 SFDVKD. The CDR3 has 15 amino acids.

The table lists this clonotype with a few counts. The rearrangement links TRBV29-1 to TRBJ2-7; 9 positions agree with TRBD1. This CDR3 has 13 residues. V lost 6 bases and J lost 7; bases outside the gene matches: 10. Looked up from germline, CDR1 is SQVTM and CDR2 is ANQGSEA. CDR3 coding DNA: TGCAGCGTGAAAGGACAGGGGTTGAGAGAGCAGTACTTC. Its protein product is CSVKGQGLREQYF.

The rearrangement joins TRBV20-1 to TRBJ2-3; 16 positions agree with TRBD2. This CDR3 spans 17 amino acids. Germline V gives CDR1 DFQATT, CDR2 SNEGSKA (reference sequence). V lost 4 bases, J lost 5 bases, and 9 bases stayed unmatched. The chain's CDR3 is CSATSPGTSGREDTQYF. As DNA, the CDR3 is TGCAGTGCTACGAGCCCCGGGACTAGCGGGAGGGAAGATACGCAGTATTTT.

This chain connects TRBV6-5 to TRBJ1-1; possibly TRBD1 for D (5 bases). Germline V gene data show CDR1 as MNHEY and CDR2 as SVGAGI. The CDR3 length is 12 residues. V was cut by 2 bases and J by 8 bases, with 9 bases left in between. In DNA, the CDR3 is TGTGCCAGCAGTTACGGGGCGGCGGAAGCTTTCTTT. Amino acids: CASSYGAAEAFF.

The V call is TRBV15, the J call TRBJ2-5, with 7 bases aligning to TRBD1. The junction had 5 bases not matched to a gene; V was cut back by 0 bases and J by 4 bases. The CDR3 contains 15 residues. Germline values: CDR1 LNHNV, CDR2 YYDKDF (reference sequence). The DNA of the CDR3 is TGTGCCACCAGCAGAGAGACAGGGTCGTTAGAGACCCAGTACTTC. It yields the protein CATSRETGSLETQYF.

The rearrangement links TRBV20-1 to TRBJ2-5, with a weak D call TRBD2 (6 bases). Between the trimmed V and J ends, which lost 6 bases and 11 bases, there was a span of 13 bases. The germline CDR1 and CDR2 sequences are DFQATT and SNEGSKA (reference sequence). CDR3 size: 10 residues. CDR3 sequence: CSASRDSQYF. The CDR3 bases are TGCAGTGCCTCCCGGGACTCGCAGTACTTC.

This clonotype has a handful of counts. This chain joins TRBV4-1 and TRBJ2-1; 7 nucleotides line up with TRBD2. Trimming cost V 0 bases and J 9 bases; bases outside gene matches: 14. The CDR3 loop spans 17 amino acids. In germline, CDR1 is MGHRA, CDR2 YSYEKL. CDR3 amino acids: CASSQDKMIQRDSEQFF. CDR3 sequence (DNA): TGCGCCAGCAGCCAAGATAAGATGATCCAGCGGGACTCTGAGCAGTTCTTC.

V and J are TRBV7-9 and TRBJ2-5; the D gene is possibly TRBD1 (6 bases). In germline, CDR1 is SEHNR, CDR2 FQNEAQ (reference sequence). With 5 bases removed from V and 5 bases from J, the gap between germline ends came to 15 bases. The CDR3 consists of 14 residues. Here the CDR3 DNA reads TGTGCCAGCAGCCGAAGGACAGTCGGGGAGACCCAGTACTTC. Its translation is CASSRRTVGETQYF. Drawing the rest from reference TRBV7-9 and TRBJ2-5, the complete variable domain is DTGVSQNPRHKITKRGQNVTFRCDPISEHNRLYWYRQTLGQGPEFLTYFQNEAQLEKSRLLSDRFSAERPKGSFSTLEIQRTEQGDSAMYLCASSRRTVGETQYFGPGTRLLVL.

The genes are TRBV20-1 and TRBJ1-1, with D possibly TRBD1 on 5 matching bases. V was shortened by 1 base and J by 3 bases, with 12 bases between the two germline ends. Germline CDR1 reads DFQATT; CDR2 reads SNEGSKA (reference sequence). This CDR3 contains 14 residues. Written as DNA, the CDR3 is TGCAGTGCTAGAGGGGGGGGACGGGACACTGAAGCTTTCTTT. Protein: CSARGGGRDTEAFF.

The chain carries TRBV6-6 and TRBJ2-4, with D maybe TRBD2 (5 bases). CDR1 and CDR2 (germline): MNHNY, SVGAGI (reference sequence). Trimming cost V 2 bases and J 10 bases, with 15 bases left between them. This CDR3 contains 14 residues. The CDR3 DNA reads as TGTGCCAGCAGTTACATTGCCGGGGAAGGGATTCAGTACTTC. This translates into CASSYIAGEGIQYF.

The sample holds a few counts of this clonotype. V and J are TRBV6-1 and TRBJ2-7; 8 bases are a match to TRBD1. Germline V lookup: CDR1 MNHNS, CDR2 SASEGT. The junction had 5 bases not matched to a gene; V was cut back by 5 bases and J by 2 bases. The CDR3 totals 14 residues. CDR3 in DNA: TGTGCCAGCAGTAGACAGGGGATCACCTACGAGCAGTACTTC. Translation gives CASSRQGITYEQYF.

The chain couples TRBV5-6 to TRBJ2-6; possible D gene TRBD1, 5 bases. V was trimmed by 6 bases and J by 2 bases, leaving 12 bases between them. The CDR3 consists of 15 residues. CDR1 and CDR2 from the germline V gene are SGHDT and YYEEEE. The CDR3 sequence: CASTFQGTGANVLTF. The CDR3 coding sequence is TGTGCCAGCACTTTCCAGGGTACTGGGGCCAACGTCCTGACTTTC.